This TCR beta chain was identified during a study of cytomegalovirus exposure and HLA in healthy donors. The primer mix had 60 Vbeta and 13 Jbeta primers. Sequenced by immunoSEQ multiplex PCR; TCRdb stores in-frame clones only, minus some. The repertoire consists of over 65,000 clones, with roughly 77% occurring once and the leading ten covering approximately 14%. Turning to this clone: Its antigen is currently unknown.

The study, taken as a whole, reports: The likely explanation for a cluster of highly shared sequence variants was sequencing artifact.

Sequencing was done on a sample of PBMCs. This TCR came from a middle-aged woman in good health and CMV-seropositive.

CDR3 nucleotide sequence: TGTGCCAGCGGAACAGGGGCCTATGGCTACACCTTC. Its protein is CASGTGAYGYTF. The chain has TRBV28 and TRBJ1-2; 7 bases agree with TRBD1. The CDR3 consists of 12 residues. Germline values: CDR1 MDHEN, CDR2 SYDVKM. The V gene end was trimmed by 8 bases and the J gene end by 4 bases; junction bases not matched to a gene: 4.